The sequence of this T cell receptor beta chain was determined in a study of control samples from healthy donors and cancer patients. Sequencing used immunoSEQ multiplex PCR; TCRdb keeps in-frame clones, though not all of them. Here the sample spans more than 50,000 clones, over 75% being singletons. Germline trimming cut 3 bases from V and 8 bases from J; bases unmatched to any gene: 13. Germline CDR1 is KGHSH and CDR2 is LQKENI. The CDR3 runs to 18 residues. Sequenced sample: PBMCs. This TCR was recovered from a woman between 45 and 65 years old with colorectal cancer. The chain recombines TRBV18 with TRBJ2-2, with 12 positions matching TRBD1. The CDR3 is CASSPNPGQGAAEGELFF. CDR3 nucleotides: TGTGCCAGCTCACCGAATCCGGGACAGGGGGCTGCCGAAGGGGAGCTGTTTTTT.